This note documents a single T cell receptor beta chain sequence. The antigen is unknown. With 60 Vbeta and 13 Jbeta primers, the PCR was carried out. The data were produced by immunoSEQ multiplex PCR, yet TCRdb's version contains in-frame clones alone and is incomplete. The sample includes around 150,000 clones, 75% of them seen just once. The germline gives CDR1 LNHNV, CDR2 YYDKDF (reference sequence). The CDR3 has 15 residues. These data come from a study of cytomegalovirus exposure and HLA in healthy donors. Regarding the study as a whole: As a later analysis showed, a missense DCLRE1C variant was linked to trimming of TCR beta V- and J-genes. Researchers left out some V segments, among them TRBV6-2 and TRBV6-3, as indistinguishable.

The chain joins TRBV15 to TRBJ2-5; 14 nucleotides agree with TRBD2. The J call may be in error: the DNA end matches TRBJ2-7 better. The sample comprised PBMCs. This clonotype was sampled from a middle-aged woman in good health and CMV-seropositive. The CDR3 sequence: CATSSGLAGGYEQYF. CDR3 DNA sequence: TGTGCCACCAGCAGTGGACTAGCGGGAGGATACGAGCAGTACTTC.